The entry that follows covers one T cell receptor beta chain sequence. Only in-frame clones appear in the TCRdb table, and some are missing; sequencing was by immunoSEQ multiplex PCR. The sample has 150,000 or so clones; 86% are singletons. This sample is part of a study of blood T cell repertoires in COVID-19. Whole-study context: The cDNA or gDNA used as material had been derived from T cells, B-cell-depleted T cells, or PBMCs.

V was pared by 5 bases and J by 1 base, with 4 bases of the junction left unmatched. The germline CDR1 and CDR2 sequences are MNHEY and SVGAGI. The CDR3 extends over 15 amino acids. The sequencing input was peripheral blood. J is TRBJ1-5 and V is TRBV6-5, with TRBD1 identical over 8 bases. The sequence was collected from a man aged 18 to 29 with acute or convalescent COVID-19. The CDR3 loop reads CASSIDRGSNQPQHF. DNA for the CDR3: TGTGCCAGCAGTATTGACAGGGGAAGCAATCAGCCCCAGCATTTT.